This TCR beta chain was captured in a study of blood T cell repertoires in COVID-19. Some clones are missing from TCRdb's copy, which holds only in-frame ones; the method was immunoSEQ multiplex PCR. The sample contains hundreds of thousands of clones, just under 90% of which appear only once. The ends were cut back, 1 base at V and 2 bases at J, with 12 bases in the middle. Germline V gene sequence: CDR1 SGHTA, CDR2 FQGNSA. There are 16 residues in the CDR3. The sequenced sample was PBMCs or T cells enriched from blood (not recorded which). The chain joins TRBV7-2 to TRBJ2-1; no definite D call. This receptor was identified in a woman in her thirties with acute COVID-19. CDR3 loop: CASSLVRGFTYNEQFF. The DNA of the CDR3 is TGTGCCAGCAGCTTAGTGAGAGGATTTACCTACAATGAGCAGTTCTTC.